These 27 T cell receptor beta chains share one sample of origin, sequenced in a study of cytomegalovirus exposure and HLA in healthy donors (dated by TCRdb to between 2016 and 2019). The library was prepared using the immunoSEQ multiplex PCR assay. The multiplex PCR relied on a mix of 60 forward primers for TCR Vbeta segments and 13 reverse primers for TCR Jbeta segments. TCRdb stores this immuneACCESS table with in-frame sequences only. Part of the clones is absent; in the studies checked, under half of the shortfall reflects unresolved V genes, and no reason is known for the rest. Here the sample has about 150,000 clones; approximately 73% occur a single time. Of the sample, 1.5% to 2% falls within the top ten clones. The sequenced sample was PBMCs. The receptors stem from a woman between 18 and 29 years old in good health and CMV-seronegative.

This chain links TRBV9 with TRBJ1-1, with no clear D. The CDR3 is 16 amino acids. The germline V and J ends were trimmed by 0 bases and 1 base, with 13 bases remaining between them. Germline CDR1 and CDR2: SGDLS and YYNGEE. The CDR3 DNA sequence: TGTGCCAGCAGCGTAGTCCATGAGTGGTCGAACACTGAAGCTTTCTTT. This translates into CASSVVHEWSNTEAFF.

The chain combines TRBV14 with TRBJ2-3; 11 nucleotides match TRBD2. The CDR3 is made up of 15 amino acids. Germline V lookup: CDR1 SGHDN, CDR2 FVKESK. J gave up 4 bases and V 1 base, and 1 base lay outside the gene matches. The CDR3: CASSQVTSGADTQYF. The CDR3 bases are TGTGCCAGCAGCCAAGTGACTAGCGGGGCAGATACGCAGTATTTT.

This chain connects TRBV7-3 to TRBJ2-1, with D possibly TRBD1 on 6 matching bases. The CDR3 is 15 amino acids. The germline V gene encodes CDR1 SGHTA and CDR2 FQGTGA. V dropped 2 bases and J dropped 4 bases, with 12 bases sitting between them. The CDR3 nucleotides read TGTGCCAGCAGCTTATTGGGGGCCGTGTACAATGAGCAGTTCTTC. This sequence encodes CASSLLGAVYNEQFF.

V and J are TRBV6-5 and TRBJ1-6; 9 positions agree with TRBD1. The CDR3 is made up of 15 amino acids. V dropped 2 bases and J dropped 7; count of bases not matched to a gene: 3. Per germline, CDR1 MNHEY and CDR2 SVGAGI. The CDR3 sequence is CASSYRTGVNSPLHF. Written as DNA, the CDR3 is TGTGCCAGCAGTTACCGGACAGGGGTAAATTCACCCCTCCACTTT.

This chain connects TRBV5-1 to TRBJ1-4, with a tentative D call TRBD1 (5 bases). The CDR3 runs to 15 residues. Per germline, CDR1 SGHRS and CDR2 YFSETQ. V lost 0 bases and J lost 8, with 14 bases in between. The CDR3: CASSLVGVPGEKLFF. CDR3 DNA sequence: TGCGCCAGCAGCTTGGTAGGGGTCCCTGGAGAAAAACTGTTTTTT.

This chain uses TRBV4-1 with TRBJ2-1; D is uncertain. Germline V gene data show CDR1 as MGHRA and CDR2 as YSYEKL. This CDR3 is built from 14 residues. Trimming shortened V by 4 bases and J by 4 bases, and 11 bases separated the two germline ends. Here the CDR3 DNA reads TGCGCCAGCAGCCCCCCTAATCATTACAATGAGCAGTTCTTC. Translated, it gives CASSPPNHYNEQFF.

The rearrangement uses TRBV7-2 and TRBJ2-4; D is ambiguous. This CDR3 contains 14 residues. V gave up 1 base and J gave up 9 bases, with 13 bases separating them. The germline V gene has CDR1 SGHTA and CDR2 FQGNSA. The CDR3 spells CASSLDPSGRIQYF. The DNA of the CDR3 is TGTGCCAGCAGCTTAGACCCCTCCGGTCGCATTCAGTACTTC.

The rearrangement joins TRBV29-1 to TRBJ2-3; the match to TRBD2 covers 10 bases. V dropped 5 bases and J dropped 5; count of bases not matched to a gene: 4. The length of the CDR3 is 13 residues. Per the germline V gene, CDR1 is SQVTM and CDR2 is ANQGSEA. This CDR3 reads CSVSGRAQDTQYF. The CDR3, as DNA: TGCAGCGTTAGCGGGAGGGCCCAAGATACGCAGTATTTT.

DNA of the CDR3: TGTGCCAGCAGCTTGGAGCTGACAGGGACATACGAGCAGTACTTC. Amino acid sequence: CASSLELTGTYEQYF. The chain is built from TRBV5-4 and TRBJ2-5; 7 bases map to TRBD1. TRBJ2-7 explains the end of the DNA better; the J call may be wrong. Germline assignment: CDR1 SGHNT and CDR2 YYREEE (reference sequence). The length of the CDR3 is 15 residues.

The rearrangement uses TRBV29-1 and TRBJ2-3, with 8 nucleotides matching TRBD2. Germline lookup yields CDR1 SQVTM and CDR2 ANQGSEA. V was clipped by 6 bases and J by 1 base; unmatched bases: 6. The CDR3 covers 14 residues. CDR3 DNA sequence: TGCAGCGTATCAGGGCGGGGGGGCACAGATACGCAGTATTTT. Translated, it gives CSVSGRGGTDTQYF.

This clone was detected only a few times. The rearrangement links TRBV11-2 to TRBJ1-1; the D is unclear. The germline gives CDR1 SGHAT, CDR2 FQNNGV. The CDR3 runs 16 residues. V lost 4 bases to trimming and J lost 3 bases, with 18 bases between them. The CDR3 spells CASSSLMLGVDTEAFF. CDR3 nucleotides: TGTGCCAGCAGCTCACTGATGCTGGGAGTGGACACTGAAGCTTTCTTT. The full variable domain, its missing parts supplied by reference TRBV11-2 and TRBJ1-1, is EAGVAQSPRYKIIEKRQSVAFWCNPISGHATLYWYQQILGQGPKLLIQFQNNGVVDDSQLPKDRFSAERLKGVDSTLKIQPAKLEDSAVYLCASSSLMLGVDTEAFFGQGTRLTVV.

Concerning this clone: The junction does not match germline at one end; this may be a read error. The rearrangement uses TRBV7-9 and TRBJ2-5, with 10 bases lining up with TRBD1. CDR1 SEHNR and CDR2 FQNEAQ come from the germline V gene (reference sequence). CDR3 length equals 18 residues. CDR3 bases: TGTTCCAGCAGCTTAGCGCGCCGGGGACAGGGGTATCGAGAGACCCAGTACTTC. Its translation is CSSSLARRGQGYRETQYF.

This chain uses TRBV9 with TRBJ1-3; 10 nucleotides line up with TRBD1. The ends lost 3 bases at V and 9 bases at J; junction bases unmatched: 9. CDR1 SGDLS and CDR2 YYNGEE come from the germline V gene. This CDR3 contains 15 residues. The DNA for the CDR3 is TGTGCCAGCAGCGCGGCCGGGACAGGGGCCGTCACCATATATTTT. Amino acids: CASSAAGTGAVTIYF. Full variable domain (outside the CDR3, taken from reference TRBV9 and TRBJ1-3): DSGVTQTPKHLITATGQRVTLRCSPRSGDLSVYWYQQSLDQGLQFLIQYYNGEERAKGNILERFSAQQFPDLHSELNLSSLELGDSALYFCASSAAGTGAVTIYFGEGSWLTVV.

The rearrangement links TRBV7-6 to TRBJ1-1, with D unresolved. This CDR3 is 13 amino acids long. CDR1 and CDR2 from the germline V gene are SGHVS and FNYEAQ. V lost 4 bases and J lost 10, with 16 bases in between. CDR3 protein: CASSSSGGRVAFF. The CDR3, as DNA: TGTGCCAGCAGCTCTTCGGGAGGGAGAGTAGCTTTCTTT.

The rearrangement uses TRBV21-1 and TRBJ2-7; the table assigns TRBD2, which was not confirmed against the DNA. TRBV21-1 counts as a pseudogene. This CDR3 is 15 amino acids long. Here the CDR3 reads CASGPERGIAYEQYV. CDR3 sequence (DNA): TGTGCCAGCGGCCCGGAGAGAGGGATCGCCTACGAGCAGTACGTC.

The chain has TRBV7-6 and TRBJ2-2, with 8 bases fitting TRBD2. The CDR3 is 16 residues long. Germline CDR1 is SGHVS and CDR2 is FNYEAQ. V trimming: 1 base; J trimming: 2 bases; junction bases outside the gene matches: 3. The CDR3 reads CASSLVAGGNTGELFF. The CDR3 DNA follows: TGTGCCAGCAGCTTAGTCGCGGGGGGAAACACCGGGGAGCTGTTTTTT.

In its sample, this clone was seen a few times. This chain links TRBV5-1 with TRBJ1-2; D is possibly TRBD1 (6 bases). Germline V gene lookup returns CDR1 SGHRS and CDR2 YFSETQ. Trimming took 7 bases from V and 0 from J, leaving 19 bases between them. CDR3 length: 16 residues. CDR3 in DNA: TGCGCCAGCCGACCGAGTTACAGGGCAGCTAACTATGGCTACACCTTC. Protein: CASRPSYRAANYGYTF.

This sequence joins TRBV19 and TRBJ2-1; 7 positions match TRBD2. This CDR3 comprises 15 residues. The germline CDR1 and CDR2 sequences are LNHDA and SQIVND (reference sequence). Trimming took 2 bases from V and 3 from J; bases not matched to a gene: 4. CDR3 loop: CASSIRLAVYNEQFF. CDR3 DNA: TGTGCCAGTAGTATAAGGCTAGCGGTCTACAATGAGCAGTTCTTC.

The chain uses TRBV6-1 and TRBJ1-2; 8 bases fit TRBD1. Trimming took 7 bases from V and 2 from J; bases not matched to a gene: 6. This CDR3 contains 14 residues. Germline assignment: CDR1 MNHNS and CDR2 SASEGT. Here the CDR3 DNA reads TGTGCCAGCACCGCAGGGGGCCTGAACTATGGCTACACCTTC. As protein: CASTAGGLNYGYTF.

This clone was seen more than once but under ten times. The chain has TRBV18 and TRBJ1-1; 8 nucleotides match TRBD1. The germline gives CDR1 KGHSH, CDR2 LQKENI. The CDR3 is 14 residues long. The V segment lost 5 bases and the J segment 0 bases; nucleotides outside the gene matches: 2. The CDR3 sequence: CASSKGQVNTEAFF. DNA for the CDR3: TGTGCCAGCTCAAAGGGACAGGTGAACACTGAAGCTTTCTTT.

The gene calls are TRBV7-9 and TRBJ2-2; 10 bases are a match to TRBD1. V lost 8 bases to trimming and J lost 4 bases; unmatched junction nucleotides: 10. Germline values: CDR1 SEHNR, CDR2 FQNEAQ (reference sequence). The CDR3 covers 16 residues. The CDR3 here is CASRDRGFRSTGELFF. The CDR3 nucleotides are TGTGCCAGCCGGGACAGGGGTTTTAGGAGCACCGGGGAGCTGTTTTTT.

The chain carries TRBV7-9 and TRBJ1-2, with no clear D. This CDR3 has 15 residues. In germline, CDR1 is SEHNR, CDR2 FQNEAQ (reference sequence). V was clipped by 4 bases and J by 4 bases, with 16 bases between them. CDR3 sequence: CASSSGSLGGYGYTF. The DNA of the CDR3 is TGTGCCAGCAGCTCGGGTTCCCTAGGTGGCTATGGCTACACCTTC. The whole variable domain, filled in from reference TRBV7-9 and TRBJ1-2, reads DTGVSQNPRHKITKRGQNVTFRCDPISEHNRLYWYRQTLGQGPEFLTYFQNEAQLEKSRLLSDRFSAERPKGSFSTLEIQRTEQGDSAMYLCASSSGSLGGYGYTFGSGTRLTVV.

In its sample, this clone was seen once. The V gene is TRBV18, the J gene TRBJ2-7; 11 bases agree with TRBD1. The CDR3 has 15 amino acids. V lost 3 bases to trimming and J lost 7 bases; unmatched junction nucleotides: 8. CDR1 and CDR2 from the germline V gene are KGHSH and LQKENI. The CDR3 region has the DNA TGTGCCAGCTCACCGGGGACAGGGGGGACCTGGGAGCAGTACTTC. It specifies CASSPGTGGTWEQYF.

The V call is TRBV5-4, the J call TRBJ2-1; 9 nucleotides align to TRBD2. Germline V gives CDR1 SGHNT, CDR2 YYREEE (reference sequence). The CDR3 runs to 15 residues. V trimming: 4 bases; J trimming: 2 bases; junction bases outside the gene matches: 4. The CDR3 sequence: CASSRLAEPYNEQFF. The CDR3 nucleotides read TGTGCCAGCAGCAGACTAGCGGAGCCCTACAATGAGCAGTTCTTC. Based on the CDR3 plus reference TRBV5-4 and TRBJ2-1, the full variable domain is ETGVTQSPTHLIKTRGQQVTLRCSSQSGHNTVSWYQQALGQGPQFIFQYYREEENGRGNFPPRFSGLQFPNYSSELNVNALELDDSALYLCASSRLAEPYNEQFFGPGTRLTVL.

The genes are TRBV7-2 and TRBJ2-7; perhaps TRBD1 as D (6 bases). Germline CDR1 is SGHTA and CDR2 is FQGNSA. V was trimmed by 3 bases and J by 2 bases, leaving 8 bases between them. This CDR3 is 13 amino acids long. The CDR3 reads CASSFNRAYEQYV. The CDR3 region has the DNA TGTGCCAGCAGCTTCAACAGGGCCTACGAGCAGTACGTC.

V gene TRBV19 combines with J gene TRBJ2-3, with TRBD1 matching over 7 bases. The germline V gene encodes CDR1 LNHDA and CDR2 SQIVND (reference sequence). The V gene end was trimmed by 6 bases and the J gene end by 3 bases; junction bases not matched to a gene: 9. The CDR3 runs to 15 residues. The CDR3 DNA is TGTGCCAGTAGAAACACAGGGGAGATTACAGATACGCAGTATTTT. Protein: CASRNTGEITDTQYF.

The chain is built from TRBV6-1 and TRBJ2-1, with 8 bases lining up with TRBD2. Per the germline V gene, CDR1 is MNHNS and CDR2 is SASEGT. V trimming: 3 bases; J trimming: 7 bases; junction bases outside the gene matches: 14. The CDR3 runs 17 residues. The CDR3 region is CASSEVLSGVSGNEQFF. The CDR3 DNA reads TGTGCCAGCAGTGAGGTCCTTAGCGGGGTATCGGGGAATGAGCAGTTCTTC.